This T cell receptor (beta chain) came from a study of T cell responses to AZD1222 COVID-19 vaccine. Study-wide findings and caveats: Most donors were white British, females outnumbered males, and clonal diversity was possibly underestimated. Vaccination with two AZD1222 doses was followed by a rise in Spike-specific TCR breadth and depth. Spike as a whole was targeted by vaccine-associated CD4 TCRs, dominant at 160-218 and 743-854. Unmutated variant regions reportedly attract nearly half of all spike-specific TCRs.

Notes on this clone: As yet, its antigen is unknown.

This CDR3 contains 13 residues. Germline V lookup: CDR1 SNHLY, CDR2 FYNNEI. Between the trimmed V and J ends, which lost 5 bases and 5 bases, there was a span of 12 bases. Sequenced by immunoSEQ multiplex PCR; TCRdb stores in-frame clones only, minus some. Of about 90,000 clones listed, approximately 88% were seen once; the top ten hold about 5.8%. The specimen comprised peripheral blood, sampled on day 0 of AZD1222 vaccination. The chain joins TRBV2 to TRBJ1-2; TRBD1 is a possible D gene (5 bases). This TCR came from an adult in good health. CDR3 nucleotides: TGTGCCAGCAGTTCCGGGACGGAATATGGCTACACCTTC. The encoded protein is CASSSGTEYGYTF.